This is a list of T cell receptor beta chains from one sample in a study of T cell repertoires in cytomegalovirus infection. From the reads, TCRdb called clonotypes with MiXCR, one entry per CDR3 protein. This table holds 310,000 or so distinct CDR3 sequences, 17% found once. Material: PBMCs. These TCRs come from a human donor in good health (CMV status not recorded). Some clones in this sample may be carry-over from other donors' samples. Both conserved end residues are part of each CDR3. The D gene is left open where the match is weak. Clone size is not always given. Where it is, it says once, few, many or a class for expanded clones.

clone_size: many; j_call: TRBJ1-2; v_call: TRBV6-5; d_call: -; cdr3_aa: CASSYWGTGNHYGYTF; cdr3_nt: TGTGCCAGCAGTTATTGGGGCACAGGGAATCACTATGGCTACACCTTC
clone_size: few; j_call: TRBJ2-3; v_call: TRBV20-1; d_call: -; cdr3_aa: CSARGRASSTDTQYF; cdr3_nt: TGCAGTGCTAGGGGAAGGGCGTCTAGCACAGATACGCAGTATTTT
clone_size: many; j_call: TRBJ2-3; v_call: TRBV27; d_call: -; cdr3_aa: CASSPGHWAADTQYF; cdr3_nt: TGTGCCAGCAGTCCGGGCCATTGGGCCGCAGATACGCAGTATTTT
clone_size: -; j_call: TRBJ2-2; v_call: TRBV20-1; d_call: TRBD2; cdr3_aa: CSAITPGGGTGELFF; cdr3_nt: TGCAGTGCTATAACCCCGGGGGGGGGGACCGGGGAGCTGTTTTTT
clone_size: many; j_call: TRBJ2-7; v_call: TRBV7-2; d_call: TRBD2; cdr3_aa: CASSLASSGVTYEQYF; cdr3_nt: TGTGCCAGCAGCTTAGCTTCCAGCGGGGTGACCTACGAGCAGTACTTC
clone_size: few; j_call: TRBJ1-6; v_call: TRBV5-4; d_call: -; cdr3_aa: CASSSQGGGGTTPLHF; cdr3_nt: TGTGCCAGCAGCTCCCAAGGCGGCGGTGGCACTACACCCCTCCACTTT
clone_size: many; j_call: TRBJ2-2; v_call: TRBV7-2; d_call: TRBD2; cdr3_aa: CASSRVGLGGTGELFF; cdr3_nt: TGTGCCAGCAGCAGGGTGGGACTAGGGGGCACCGGGGAGCTGTTTTTT
clone_size: many; j_call: TRBJ1-6; v_call: TRBV7-6; d_call: -; cdr3_aa: CASSFGATNSPLHF; cdr3_nt: TGTGCCAGCAGCTTTGGGGCCACTAATTCACCCCTCCACTTT
clone_size: many; j_call: TRBJ1-2; v_call: TRBV28; d_call: -; cdr3_aa: CASALGAANYGYTF; cdr3_nt: TGTGCCAGCGCTCTAGGGGCAGCAAACTATGGCTACACCTTC
clone_size: many; j_call: TRBJ2-1; v_call: TRBV7-9; d_call: -; cdr3_aa: CASSLGNEQFF; cdr3_nt: TGTGCCAGCAGCCTAGGCAATGAGCAGTTCTTC
clone_size: few; j_call: TRBJ2-2; v_call: TRBV7-6; d_call: -; cdr3_aa: CASSSTRGNTGELFF; cdr3_nt: TGTGCCAGCAGCTCTACCAGGGGTAACACCGGGGAGCTGTTTTTT
clone_size: few; j_call: TRBJ1-1; v_call: TRBV12-3/TRBV12-4; d_call: -; cdr3_aa: CASIRTEAFF; cdr3_nt: TGTGCCAGCATCCGGACTGAAGCTTTCTTT